The T cell receptor (beta chain) described here comes from a study of blood T cell repertoires in COVID-19 (dated by TCRdb to 2018 to 2021). Concerning the study at large: Collaborator samples came from the United States, Italy and Spain and covered acute and convalescent phases of COVID-19. Where available, HLA class I and class II types were taken from metadata supplied by the sample provider and were not determined by assay-based typing. The samples were drawn from the first 160 participants of the ongoing ImmuneRACE study and from 950 to 1,500 subjects provided by 6 global collaborators. The material from the prospective study consisted of cDNA or gDNA derived from T cells, B-cell-depleted T cells, or PBMCs. A freely available public database, intended as a resource for researchers studying the immune response to SARS-CoV-2, is where the repertoires were released. The dataset comprised deeply sampled blood TCRbeta repertoires from subjects exposed to, actively infected with, or recovered from COVID-19. Sample metadata almost always included a de-identified subject ID, COVID-19 status, age in years and sex. Study-wide conclusions, independent of this receptor: Clinical and demographic metadata were provided uncurated, with the amount varying by source and participant.

The collaborating institutions used their own protocols to collect whole blood in K2EDTA tubes. Collaborator samples were shipped for TCRbeta analysis as frozen whole blood, isolated PBMCs, or DNA extracted from either sample type. Including the terminal cysteine and phenylalanine, the CDR3 comprises 14 residues. Of the read, only the CDR3 DNA is kept; its 42 bases are in frame from base 1. Per the germline V gene, SGDLS is the CDR1 and YYNGEE is the CDR2. After removal of 5 bases from V and 4 bases from J, the junction retains 1 base not matched to a gene. TCRbeta CDR3 regions were amplified from genomic DNA by means of the immunoSEQ Assay, a bias-controlled multiplex PCR. The source study handled its data this way. The number of nucleated cells in each sample was estimated by amplification of reference gene primers within the assay. To quantify the absolute abundance of each unique TCRbeta CDR3 rearrangement, sequence reads were collapsed and filtered. For each sample, productive Simpson clonality was calculated as the square root of Simpson's diversity index across productive rearrangements. The source is immuneACCESS, and TCRdb retained only in-frame sequences with V and J called. Part of the clones is not carried over; for the studies checked, unresolved V genes explain less than half of this, and the remainder is unexplained. The V and J calls and clone size were taken over from that table, and D and trimming were inferred from the DNA. Recorded for this sample are fewer than 45,000 clones; 81% of them occurred a single time. The ten largest clones capture approximately 38% of the sample.

This clone was picked up one time. The antigen it recognizes is unknown. Base-call qualities are not available, and no considerably larger clone is one nucleotide away. Rearrangement joined TRBV9 to TRBJ1-6; TRBD1 aligns with 9 central bases. Sequenced: peripheral blood. The source of this sequence is a man between 40 and 49 years old with active or convalescent COVID-19. The CDR3 region: CASSGQGYNSPLHF. DNA sequence: TGTGCCAGCAGTGGACAGGGGTATAATTCACCCCTCCACTTT.